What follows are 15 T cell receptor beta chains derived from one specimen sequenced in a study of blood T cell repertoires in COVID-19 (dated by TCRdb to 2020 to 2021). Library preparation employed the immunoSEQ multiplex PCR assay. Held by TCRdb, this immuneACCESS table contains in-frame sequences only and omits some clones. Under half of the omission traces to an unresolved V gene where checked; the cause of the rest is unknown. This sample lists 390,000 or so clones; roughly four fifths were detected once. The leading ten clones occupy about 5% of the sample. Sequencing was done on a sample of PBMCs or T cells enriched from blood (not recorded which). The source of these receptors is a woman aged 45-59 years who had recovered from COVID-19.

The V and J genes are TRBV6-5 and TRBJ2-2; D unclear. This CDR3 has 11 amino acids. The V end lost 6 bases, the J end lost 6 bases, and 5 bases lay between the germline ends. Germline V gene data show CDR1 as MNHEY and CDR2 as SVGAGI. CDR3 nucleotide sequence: TGTGCCAGCAGGGGCCCCGGGGAGCTGTTTTTT. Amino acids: CASRGPGELFF.

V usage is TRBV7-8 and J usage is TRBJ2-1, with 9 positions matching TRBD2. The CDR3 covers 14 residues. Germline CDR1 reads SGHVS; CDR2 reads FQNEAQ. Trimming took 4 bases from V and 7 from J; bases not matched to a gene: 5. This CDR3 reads CASSSRTSANEQFF. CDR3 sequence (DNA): TGTGCCAGCAGCTCACGGACTAGCGCTAATGAGCAGTTCTTC.

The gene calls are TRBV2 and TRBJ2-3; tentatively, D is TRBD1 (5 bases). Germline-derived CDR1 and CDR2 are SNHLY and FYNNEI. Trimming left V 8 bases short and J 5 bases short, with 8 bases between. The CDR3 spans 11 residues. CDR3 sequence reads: CASDQGDTQYF. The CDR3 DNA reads TGTGCCAGCGACCAGGGAGATACGCAGTATTTT.

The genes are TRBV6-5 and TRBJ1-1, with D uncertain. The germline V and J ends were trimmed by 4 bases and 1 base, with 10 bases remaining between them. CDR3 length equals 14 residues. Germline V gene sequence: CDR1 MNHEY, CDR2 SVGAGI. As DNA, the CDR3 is TGTGCCAGCAGTTCCAGTTGGGCGAACACTGAAGCTTTCTTT. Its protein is CASSSSWANTEAFF.

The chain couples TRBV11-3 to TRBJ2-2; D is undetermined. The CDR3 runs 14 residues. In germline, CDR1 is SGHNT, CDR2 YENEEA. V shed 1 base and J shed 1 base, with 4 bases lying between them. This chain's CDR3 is CASSLGQNTGELFF. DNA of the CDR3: TGTGCCAGCAGCTTAGGACAGAACACCGGGGAGCTGTTTTTT. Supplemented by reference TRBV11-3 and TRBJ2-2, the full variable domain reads EAGVVQSPRYKIIEKKQPVAFWCNPISGHNTLYWYLQNLGQGPELLIRYENEEAVDDSQLPKDRFSAERLKGVDSTLKIQPAELGDSAVYLCASSLGQNTGELFFGEGSRLTVL.

In DNA, the CDR3 is TGTGCCAGCAGCCTGCGACTTGGCCCGAATGAGCAGTTCTTC. Amino acid sequence: CASSLRLGPNEQFF. This chain joins TRBV4-2 and TRBJ2-1; D ambiguous. The CDR3 sequence is 14 residues long. From germline, CDR1 is LGHNA and CDR2 YNFKEQ. V was cut by 4 bases and J by 7 bases, with 14 bases left in between.

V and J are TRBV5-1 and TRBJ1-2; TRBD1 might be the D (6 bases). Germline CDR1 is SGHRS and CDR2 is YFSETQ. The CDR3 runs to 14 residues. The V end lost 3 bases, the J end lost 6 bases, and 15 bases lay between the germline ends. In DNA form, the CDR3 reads TGCGCCAGCAGCTGGGGGCAGGGTAAGGATGGCTACACCTTC. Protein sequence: CASSWGQGKDGYTF.

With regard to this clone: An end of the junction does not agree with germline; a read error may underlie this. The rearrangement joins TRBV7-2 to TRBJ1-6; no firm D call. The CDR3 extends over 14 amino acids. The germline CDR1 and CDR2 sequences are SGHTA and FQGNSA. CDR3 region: CASSLAVGGSPLHF. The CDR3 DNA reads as TGTGCCAGCAGCCTAGCAGTTGGCGGCTCACCCCTCCACTTT. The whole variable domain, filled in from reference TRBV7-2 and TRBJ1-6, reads GAGVSQSPSNKVTEKGKDVELRCDPISGHTALYWYRQSLGQGLEFLIYFQGNSAPDKSGLPSDRFSAERTGGSVSTLTIQRTQQEDSAVYLCASSLAVGGSPLHFGNGTRLTVT.

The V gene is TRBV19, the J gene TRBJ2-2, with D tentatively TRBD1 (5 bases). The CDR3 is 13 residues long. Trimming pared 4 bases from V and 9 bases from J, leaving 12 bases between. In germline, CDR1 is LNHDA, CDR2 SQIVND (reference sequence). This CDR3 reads CASSTRVPRELFF. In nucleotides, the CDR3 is TGTGCCAGTAGTACCAGGGTACCCAGGGAGCTGTTTTTT.

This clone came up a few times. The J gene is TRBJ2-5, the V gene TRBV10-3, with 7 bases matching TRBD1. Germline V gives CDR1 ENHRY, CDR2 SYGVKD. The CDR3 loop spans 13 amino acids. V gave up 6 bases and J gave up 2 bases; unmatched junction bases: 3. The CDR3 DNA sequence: TGTGCCATCAGCGCGACAGGGCAAGAGACCCAGTACTTC. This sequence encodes CAISATGQETQYF.

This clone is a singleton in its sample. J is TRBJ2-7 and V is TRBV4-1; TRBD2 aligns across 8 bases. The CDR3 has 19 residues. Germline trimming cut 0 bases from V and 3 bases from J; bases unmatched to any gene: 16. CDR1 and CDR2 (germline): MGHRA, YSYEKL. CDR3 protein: CASSQDRGSGLAGFYEQYF. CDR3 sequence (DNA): TGCGCCAGCAGCCAAGACCGAGGATCAGGCTTAGCGGGATTCTACGAGCAGTACTTC.

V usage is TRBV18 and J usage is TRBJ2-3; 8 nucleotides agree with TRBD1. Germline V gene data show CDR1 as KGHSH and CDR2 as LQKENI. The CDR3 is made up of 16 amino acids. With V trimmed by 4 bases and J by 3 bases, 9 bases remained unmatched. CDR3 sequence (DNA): TGTGCCAGCTCACGACAACAGGGGGGTCGTACAGATACGCAGTATTTT. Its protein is CASSRQQGGRTDTQYF.

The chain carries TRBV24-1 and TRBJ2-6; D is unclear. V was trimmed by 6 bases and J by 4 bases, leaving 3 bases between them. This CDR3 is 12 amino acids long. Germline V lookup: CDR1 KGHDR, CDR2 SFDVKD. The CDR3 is CATSSGANVLTF. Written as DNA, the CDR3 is TGTGCCACCAGTTCAGGGGCCAACGTCCTGACTTTC.

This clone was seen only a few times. CDR3 residues: CASRDGQGLSGNTIYF. CDR3 in DNA: TGTGCCAGCAGGGACGGCCAGGGACTCTCTGGAAACACCATATATTTT. The gene calls are TRBV2 and TRBJ1-3, with a possible D match to TRBD1 (5 bases). The CDR3 loop spans 16 amino acids. Trimming took off 6 bases at V and 0 bases at J, with 15 bases between the two ends. Per germline, CDR1 SNHLY and CDR2 FYNNEI.

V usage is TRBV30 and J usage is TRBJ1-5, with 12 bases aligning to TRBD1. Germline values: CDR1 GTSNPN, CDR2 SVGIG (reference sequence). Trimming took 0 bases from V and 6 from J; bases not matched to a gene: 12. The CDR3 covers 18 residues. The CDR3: CAWSVLSAGTGGFQPQHF. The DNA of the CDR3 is TGTGCCTGGAGTGTACTATCCGCCGGGACAGGGGGCTTTCAGCCCCAGCATTTT. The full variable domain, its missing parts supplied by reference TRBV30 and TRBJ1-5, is SQTIHQWPATLVQPVGSPLSLECTVEGTSNPNLYWYRQAAGRGLQLLFYSVGIGQISSEVPQNLSASRPQDRQFILSSKKLLLSDSGFYLCAWSVLSAGTGGFQPQHFGDGTRLSIL.